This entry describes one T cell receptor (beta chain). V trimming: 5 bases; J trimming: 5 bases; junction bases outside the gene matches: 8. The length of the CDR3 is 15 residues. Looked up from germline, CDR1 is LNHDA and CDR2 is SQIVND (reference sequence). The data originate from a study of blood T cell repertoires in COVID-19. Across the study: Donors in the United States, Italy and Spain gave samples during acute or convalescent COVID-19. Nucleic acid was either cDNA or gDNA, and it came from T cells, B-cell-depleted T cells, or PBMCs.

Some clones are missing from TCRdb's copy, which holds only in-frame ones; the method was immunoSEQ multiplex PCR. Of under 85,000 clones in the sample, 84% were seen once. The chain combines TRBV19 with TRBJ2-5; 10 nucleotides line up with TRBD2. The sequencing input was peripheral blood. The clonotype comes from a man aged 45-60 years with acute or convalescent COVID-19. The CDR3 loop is CASSAVTSGVETQYF. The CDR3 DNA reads TGTGCCAGTAGTGCCGTTACTAGCGGGGTGGAGACCCAGTACTTC.